This TCR beta chain comes out of a study of blood T cell repertoires in COVID-19. Germline V gene sequence: CDR1 SGHTA, CDR2 FQGTGA. There are 15 residues in the CDR3. The ends lost 5 bases at V and 4 bases at J; junction bases unmatched: 6. Categorization into cohorts depended on clinical history that participants reported. In the original workflow: Amplification of reference gene primers provided the estimated nucleated cell counts. Here immunoSEQ multiplex PCR was the method, and the copy in TCRdb shows in-frame clones only, minus some. V, J and clone size were drawn from that table, and D and trimming were deduced from the DNA. This table holds about 270,000 clones, approximately 85% found once.

Specimen: PBMCs or T cells enriched from blood (not recorded which). This chain uses TRBV7-3 with TRBJ2-1; 9 bases agree with TRBD2. The clonotype comes from a woman younger than 45 who had recovered from COVID-19. The CDR3 nucleotides are TGTGCCAGCAGCCCAGCTAGCGGGGAGTACAATGAGCAGTTCTTC. It encodes CASSPASGEYNEQFF.